The 14 T cell receptor beta chains presented below share a single source sample, sequenced in a study of shared clonotypes between healthy human individuals. This table comes from immunoSEQ multiplex PCR, and its TCRdb copy is limited to in-frame clones, with some not included. The sample has about 2.4 million clones; over 85% are singletons. Sequenced: naive CD4+ T cells from PBMCs. Subset of the sample: CD45RA+ positively selected. Receptor source: a young man in good health. Some clones in this sample may be carry-over from other donors' samples.

Concerning this clone: The sample carries other DNA sequences with the same CDR3. The chain recombines TRBV15 with TRBJ2-5; D is unclear. CDR3 length equals 11 residues. Deletions cut 3 bases from V and 3 bases from J, with 2 bases between. From germline, CDR1 is LNHNV and CDR2 YYDKDF (reference sequence). This chain's CDR3 is CATSREETQYF. In DNA, the CDR3 is TGTGCCACCAGCAGGGAAGAGACCCAGTACTTC. Together with reference TRBV15 and TRBJ2-5, the CDR3 gives the full variable domain: DAMVIQNPRYQVTQFGKPVTLSCSQTLNHNVMYWYQQKSSQAPKLLFHYYDKDFNNEADTPDNFQSRRPNTSFCFLDIRSPGLGDTAMYLCATSREETQYFGPGTRLLVL.

J is TRBJ1-3 and V is TRBV4-1; D call uncertain. Per the germline V gene, CDR1 is MGHRA and CDR2 is YSYEKL. The CDR3 consists of 15 residues. V gave up 0 bases and J gave up 0 bases, with 6 bases separating them. CDR3 nucleotides: TGCGCCAGCAGCCAAGACGGTATCTCTGGAAACACCATATATTTT. It codes for CASSQDGISGNTIYF.

J is TRBJ1-2 and V is TRBV4-2; 7 nucleotides line up with TRBD1. Germline V CDR1 and CDR2: LGHNA, YNFKEQ. CDR3 size: 14 residues. Losses at the gene ends were 7 bases for V and 2 bases for J; bases not matched to a gene: 7. As DNA, the CDR3 is TGTGCCAGCAACAGGGGCCTGGCGAACTATGGCTACACCTTC. Translated, it gives CASNRGLANYGYTF.

This chain links TRBV4-2 with TRBJ2-1; the D call may be TRBD1 or TRBD2 (5 bases each). CDR3 length: 13 residues. With 4 bases removed from V and 5 bases from J, the gap between germline ends came to 9 bases. CDR1 is LGHNA, CDR2 YNFKEQ, per germline. CDR3 region: CASSRGIDNEQFF. The CDR3 region has the DNA TGTGCCAGCAGCCGGGGGATTGACAATGAGCAGTTCTTC.

The chain is built from TRBV10-3 and TRBJ2-5; 8 nucleotides align to TRBD1. Trimming at V came to 10 bases and at J to 5 bases, leaving 12 bases not matched to a gene. Looked up from germline, CDR1 is ENHRY and CDR2 is SYGVKD. The CDR3 sequence is 14 residues long. In DNA form, the CDR3 reads TGTGCCACCAACGACAGGGGATACGTGGAGACCCAGTACTTC. Translated: CATNDRGYVETQYF.

The chain links TRBV5-1 to TRBJ2-3; 7 bases line up with TRBD1. There are 13 residues in the CDR3. J lost 6 bases, V lost 5 bases, and 6 bases had no gene match. Germline CDR1 SGHRS, CDR2 YFSETQ. CDR3: CASRQGSGDTQYF. The CDR3 nucleotides are TGCGCCAGCAGACAGGGGAGTGGGGATACGCAGTATTTT.

The count of this clone is one. The rearrangement links TRBV5-6 to TRBJ2-7; 8 nucleotides align to TRBD2. Germline CDR1 and CDR2: SGHDT and YYEEEE. This CDR3 has 15 amino acids. V was clipped by 4 bases and J by 6 bases; unmatched bases: 12. The DNA of the CDR3 is TGTGCCAGCAGCCTAATGGCAGCGGGAGTTCGCGAGCAGTACTTC. Translation gives CASSLMAAGVREQYF.

This clone was picked up one time. This sample includes further DNA sequences coding for the same CDR3. The gene calls are TRBV19 and TRBJ1-1, with 7 bases lining up with TRBD1. Germline CDR1 and CDR2: LNHDA and SQIVND (reference sequence). The CDR3 consists of 14 residues. J gave up 4 bases and V 1 base, and 3 bases lay outside the gene matches. The CDR3 here is CASSIGQGGTEAFF. The DNA of the CDR3 is TGTGCCAGTAGTATAGGGCAGGGGGGCACTGAAGCTTTCTTT. Full variable domain (rest looked up from reference TRBV19 and TRBJ1-1): DGGITQSPKYLFRKEGQNVTLSCEQNLNHDAMYWYRQDPGQGLRLIYYSQIVNDFQKGDIAEGYSVSREKKESFPLTVTSAQKNPTAFYLCASSIGQGGTEAFFGQGTRLTVV.

The CDR3 spells CASSSAIIGGNPLHF. The DNA for the CDR3 is TGTGCCAGCAGCTCCGCGATCATCGGTGGTAATCCCCTCCACTTT. The V call is TRBV5-6, the J call TRBJ1-6; D is undetermined. The germline CDR1 and CDR2 sequences are SGHDT and YYEEEE. This CDR3 spans 15 amino acids. Between the trimmed V and J ends, which lost 3 bases and 13 bases, there was a span of 20 bases.

The CDR3 DNA is TGTGCCAGACATTATCCCGGGACTAGCGGGGACGAGCAGTACTTC. Encoded protein: CARHYPGTSGDEQYF. This sequence joins TRBV6-1 and TRBJ2-7, with 13 bases fitting TRBD2. Germline V gene sequence: CDR1 MNHNS, CDR2 SASEGT. Trimming at V came to 9 bases and at J to 5 bases, leaving 10 bases not matched to a gene. The CDR3 totals 15 residues.

J is TRBJ1-2 and V is TRBV28, with TRBD1 as a possible D gene (6 bases). Trimming stripped 2 bases from V and 4 bases from J, with 14 bases between. Germline V gives CDR1 MDHEN, CDR2 SYDVKM. There are 15 residues in the CDR3. Here the CDR3 reads CASSLTDGRGYGYTF. CDR3 in DNA: TGTGCCAGCAGTTTAACGGATGGCAGGGGCTATGGCTACACCTTC.

The rearrangement links TRBV5-1 to TRBJ1-4; no reliable D call. The CDR3 contains 13 residues. Germline CDR1 and CDR2: SGHRS and YFSETQ. V was pared by 0 bases and J by 8 bases, with 8 bases between. Here the CDR3 reads CASSLVAGEKLFF. CDR3 DNA sequence: TGCGCCAGCAGCTTGGTAGCTGGCGAAAAACTGTTTTTT. The whole variable domain, filled in from reference TRBV5-1 and TRBJ1-4, reads KAGVTQTPRYLIKTRGQQVTLSCSPISGHRSVSWYQQTPGQGLQFLFEYFSETQRNKGNFPGRFSGRQFSNSRSEMNVSTLELGDSALYLCASSLVAGEKLFFGSGTQLSVL.

J is TRBJ1-5 and V is TRBV28; the D gene is possibly TRBD1 (6 bases). Trimming pared 6 bases from V and 6 bases from J, leaving 21 bases between. CDR1 and CDR2 from the germline V gene are MDHEN and SYDVKM. CDR3 size: 16 residues. CDR3 coding DNA: TGTGCCAGCAGCTCTGCCCCGACGGGGGCGACTCAGCCCCAGCATTTT. Amino acids: CASSSAPTGATQPQHF.

The chain recombines TRBV7-2 with TRBJ2-1, with D maybe TRBD2 (6 bases). Trimming took 5 bases from V and 15 from J, leaving 17 bases between them. The CDR3 is 12 residues long. The germline V gene encodes CDR1 SGHTA and CDR2 FQGNSA. CDR3: CASSLGLTAGFF. CDR3 DNA: TGTGCCAGCAGCCTGGGACTTACCGCTGGGTTCTTC.